The 26 T cell receptor beta chains presented below share a single source sample, sequenced in a study of shared clonotypes between healthy human individuals. Data came from immunoSEQ multiplex PCR; TCRdb stores just in-frame clones and leaves some out. The table shows more than 1 million clones, with around three quarters occurring only once. Material: memory CD4+ T cells from PBMCs. Subset: CD45RA-negative fraction. Receptor source: a young man in good health. Some clones in this sample may be carry-over from other donors' samples.

The chain employs TRBV4-1 and TRBJ2-5, with 10 bases fitting TRBD2. V was clipped by 1 base and J by 4 bases; unmatched bases: 9. This CDR3 has 17 residues. Looked up from germline, CDR1 is MGHRA and CDR2 is YSYEKL. DNA for the CDR3: TGCGCCAGCAGCCAAGGTGTAGCGGGAGGAACCTTAGAGACCCAGTACTTC. This sequence encodes CASSQGVAGGTLETQYF.

This clone was detected only once. The V and J genes are TRBV30 and TRBJ2-5, with a possible D match to TRBD1 (5 bases). The J call may be incorrect, as the DNA end agrees better with TRBJ2-7. Germline V gene lookup returns CDR1 GTSNPN and CDR2 SVGIG (reference sequence). The CDR3 contains 14 residues. The CDR3 DNA follows: TGTGCCTGGAGGAGGTGGGGCCGGACCTACGAGCAGTACTTC. Residues: CAWRRWGRTYEQYF.

The count of this clone is one. The chain carries TRBV2 and TRBJ2-3, with 8 bases lining up with TRBD2. The CDR3 loop spans 14 amino acids. Per germline, CDR1 SNHLY and CDR2 FYNNEI. V was pared by 1 base and J by 6 bases, with 3 bases of the junction left unmatched. CDR3 DNA sequence: TGTGCCAGCAGTGAAGTGACTAGCGACGATACGCAGTATTTT. Translating it yields CASSEVTSDDTQYF.

This chain uses TRBV5-4 with TRBJ1-2; maybe TRBD1 (5 bases). Trimming took off 0 bases at V and 0 bases at J, with 12 bases between the two ends. The CDR3 length is 16 residues. Germline V gene lookup returns CDR1 SGHNT and CDR2 YYREEE (reference sequence). The CDR3 loop is CASSLAPQGTNYGYTF. The CDR3 bases are TGTGCCAGCAGCTTGGCCCCCCAGGGAACTAACTATGGCTACACCTTC.

The chain links TRBV28 to TRBJ2-7; D gene ambiguous. Germline V CDR1 and CDR2: MDHEN, SYDVKM. Trimming cost V 4 bases and J 5 bases, with 15 bases left between them. CDR3 length: 14 amino acids. The CDR3 sequence is CASSSVELEHEQYF. In DNA, the CDR3 is TGTGCCAGCAGTTCTGTGGAGCTGGAGCACGAGCAGTACTTC.

The rearrangement uses TRBV6-6 and TRBJ2-1; D unresolved. V dropped 7 bases and J dropped 8 bases, with 15 bases sitting between them. The CDR3 runs to 13 residues. In germline, CDR1 is MNHNY, CDR2 SVGAGI (reference sequence). CDR3 region: CASTTPPVDEQFF. The CDR3 DNA reads TGTGCCAGCACCACCCCCCCCGTGGATGAGCAGTTCTTC.

This chain links TRBV28 with TRBJ2-1; TRBD1 or TRBD2 may be the D gene (6 bases each). The V end lost 1 base, the J end lost 3 bases, and 13 bases lay between the germline ends. The CDR3 extends over 16 amino acids. The germline V gene encodes CDR1 MDHEN and CDR2 SYDVKM. CDR3 nucleotide sequence: TGTGCCAGCAGTTTATCCCGGGGGCTGGGCTACAATGAGCAGTTCTTC. Encoded protein: CASSLSRGLGYNEQFF. The entire variable domain, with the rest obtained from reference TRBV28 and TRBJ2-1, is as follows: DVKVTQSSRYLVKRTGEKVFLECVQDMDHENMFWYRQDPGLGLRLIYFSYDVKMKEKGDIPEGYSVSREKKERFSLILESASTNQTSMYLCASSLSRGLGYNEQFFGPGTRLTVL.

This chain links TRBV30 with TRBJ2-7; 10 bases are shared with TRBD2. After removal of 2 bases from V and 10 bases from J, the junction contained 8 bases not matched to a gene. This CDR3 has 13 amino acids. Germline-derived CDR1 and CDR2 are GTSNPN and SVGIG (reference sequence). CDR3 region: CAWSSQLAGEQYF. The CDR3 DNA sequence: TGTGCCTGGAGTAGTCAGCTAGCGGGAGAACAGTACTTC.

The chain links TRBV11-3 to TRBJ2-5; D not resolved. The CDR3 has 15 residues. The V gene's germline CDR1 is SGHNT and CDR2 YENEEA. Trimming took 3 bases from V and 2 from J, leaving 13 bases between them. The CDR3 here is CASSFSWGEQETQYF. The CDR3, as DNA: TGTGCCAGCAGCTTTAGCTGGGGTGAACAAGAGACCCAGTACTTC.

This clone was counted a single time. The chain is built from TRBV30 and TRBJ1-5; D is uncertain. Trimming cost V 5 bases and J 4 bases, with 6 bases left between them. The germline V gene has CDR1 GTSNPN and CDR2 SVGIG (reference sequence). The CDR3 sequence is 11 residues long. CDR3 residues: CAWGGNQPQHF. The DNA of the CDR3 is TGTGCCTGGGGTGGGAATCAGCCCCAGCATTTT.

This clone was detected a few times. V and J are TRBV28 and TRBJ1-4, with no clear D. Trimming took off 8 bases at V and 6 bases at J, with 19 bases between the two ends. Germline V gene lookup returns CDR1 MDHEN and CDR2 SYDVKM. The CDR3 extends over 15 amino acids. In DNA form, the CDR3 reads TGTGCCAGCTCCAGCCGACGGGGAAGAGATGAAAAACTGTTTTTT. Residues: CASSSRRGRDEKLFF.

This chain joins TRBV7-3 and TRBJ2-3, with TRBD2 matching 8 bases. V lost 5 bases, J lost 0 bases, and 7 bases stayed unmatched. CDR1 SGHTA and CDR2 FQGTGA come from the germline V gene. CDR3 length: 16 amino acids. The CDR3 region is CASSPLAGSSTDTQYF. In nucleotides, the CDR3 is TGTGCCAGCAGCCCGTTAGCGGGATCTAGCACAGATACGCAGTATTTT.

The V gene is TRBV28, the J gene TRBJ2-7; D is undetermined. Germline V lookup: CDR1 MDHEN, CDR2 SYDVKM. V was cut by 3 bases and J by 5 bases, with 17 bases left in between. The CDR3 loop spans 15 amino acids. CDR3 nucleotides: TGTGCCAGCAGTTTCATCGGACGAGGTGGCCACGAGCAGTACTTC. Encoded protein: CASSFIGRGGHEQYF. Drawing the rest from reference TRBV28 and TRBJ2-7, the complete variable domain is DVKVTQSSRYLVKRTGEKVFLECVQDMDHENMFWYRQDPGLGLRLIYFSYDVKMKEKGDIPEGYSVSREKKERFSLILESASTNQTSMYLCASSFIGRGGHEQYFGPGTRLTVT.

The chain carries TRBV5-1 and TRBJ2-3; TRBD1 or TRBD2 may be the D gene (10 bases each). The CDR3 runs 19 residues. The V end was cut by 4 bases, the J end by 3 bases, with 27 bases between. Germline V gives CDR1 SGHRS, CDR2 YFSETQ. This CDR3 reads CASSDRGLKAGGSTDTQYF. The CDR3 DNA reads TGCGCCAGCAGCGACAGGGGGCTTAAAGCGGGAGGGTCAACAGATACGCAGTATTTT.

The chain has TRBV6-5 and TRBJ2-5, with D perhaps matching TRBD1 (6 bases). The CDR3 is 13 residues long. The ends were cut back, 6 bases at V and 1 base at J, with 9 bases in the middle. The germline V gene has CDR1 MNHEY and CDR2 SVGAGI. The DNA of the CDR3 is TGTGCCAGCAGCCGGGACATCCAAGAGACCCAGTACTTC. Its translation: CASSRDIQETQYF.

The rearrangement uses TRBV18 and TRBJ1-3; weak D call: TRBD1 (5 bases). V lost 4 bases and J lost 2, with 12 bases in between. This CDR3 comprises 15 residues. Germline V lookup: CDR1 KGHSH, CDR2 LQKENI. As DNA, the CDR3 is TGTGCCAGCTCACAACCGGGGCCAACTGGAAACACCATATATTTT. It specifies CASSQPGPTGNTIYF.

This sequence joins TRBV5-4 and TRBJ1-1, with a tentative D call TRBD1 (6 bases). V lost 1 base and J lost 1, with 11 bases in between. Germline CDR1 and CDR2: SGHNT and YYREEE (reference sequence). CDR3 length: 15 residues. Here the CDR3 reads CASSLSTGWNTEAFF. The CDR3 nucleotides read TGTGCCAGCAGCTTGAGTACAGGGTGGAACACTGAAGCTTTCTTT. Complete variable domain (other parts from reference TRBV5-4 and TRBJ1-1): ETGVTQSPTHLIKTRGQQVTLRCSSQSGHNTVSWYQQALGQGPQFIFQYYREEENGRGNFPPRFSGLQFPNYSSELNVNALELDDSALYLCASSLSTGWNTEAFFGQGTRLTVV.

The gene calls are TRBV5-1 and TRBJ2-7, with no clear D. Germline CDR1 SGHRS, CDR2 YFSETQ. Trimming took 0 bases from V and 0 from J, leaving 25 bases between them. The CDR3 covers 20 residues. Written as DNA, the CDR3 is TGCGCCAGCAGCTTGGAAGGAAGCAGGAACCCATTTGACAACTCCTACGAGCAGTACTTC. It specifies CASSLEGSRNPFDNSYEQYF.

V gene TRBV5-1 combines with J gene TRBJ1-2; D may be TRBD1 (5 bases). The CDR3 runs 15 residues. Germline-derived CDR1 and CDR2 are SGHRS and YFSETQ. V was trimmed by 4 bases and J by 6 bases, leaving 19 bases between them. CDR3 nucleotides: TGCGCCAGCAGCGAAACCACCGGGGCACGCGATGGCTACACCTTC. Protein: CASSETTGARDGYTF.

Note on this clone: Other DNA sequences in this specimen translate into the identical CDR3. The chain carries TRBV18 and TRBJ2-7; D may be TRBD1 or TRBD2 (6 bases each). The V gene's germline CDR1 is KGHSH and CDR2 LQKENI. Between the trimmed V and J ends, which lost 2 bases and 4 bases, there was a span of 9 bases. The CDR3 extends over 13 amino acids. Written as DNA, the CDR3 is TGTGCCAGCTCACCAGGAGGGGGGTACGAGCAGTACTTC. It is translated as CASSPGGGYEQYF.

This sequence joins TRBV2 and TRBJ2-7, with D possibly being TRBD1 or TRBD2 (6 bases each). CDR1 is SNHLY, CDR2 FYNNEI, per germline. CDR3 length: 12 residues. V dropped 6 bases and J dropped 6 bases, with 12 bases sitting between them. The CDR3 loop is CASREQGGEQYF. Here the CDR3 DNA reads TGTGCCAGCAGGGAACAGGGAGGCGAGCAGTACTTC.

This clone was seen more than once but under ten times. This sequence joins TRBV2 and TRBJ1-5; D call uncertain. V lost 7 bases and J 5 bases, leaving 12 bases between the germline ends. Germline V gene lookup returns CDR1 SNHLY and CDR2 FYNNEI. The CDR3 is 13 amino acids. CDR3 residues: CASKVEVHQPQHF. CDR3 coding DNA: TGTGCCAGCAAGGTGGAGGTCCATCAGCCCCAGCATTTT.

This chain links TRBV5-1 with TRBJ2-1; D gene uncertain. Germline V CDR1 and CDR2: SGHRS, YFSETQ. The CDR3 extends over 13 amino acids. Trimming pared 4 bases from V and 8 bases from J, leaving 13 bases between. DNA for the CDR3: TGCGCCAGCAGCCTGGGTGCCTTTCATGAGCAGTTCTTC. It is translated as CASSLGAFHEQFF. Full variable domain (missing parts from reference TRBV5-1 and TRBJ2-1): KAGVTQTPRYLIKTRGQQVTLSCSPISGHRSVSWYQQTPGQGLQFLFEYFSETQRNKGNFPGRFSGRQFSNSRSEMNVSTLELGDSALYLCASSLGAFHEQFFGPGTRLTVL.

This clone was counted a few times. The V and J genes are TRBV2 and TRBJ1-1; D is uncertain. Trimming cost V 5 bases and J 4 bases, with 5 bases left between them. Per germline, CDR1 SNHLY and CDR2 FYNNEI. This CDR3 has 11 residues. As DNA, the CDR3 is TGTGCCAGCAGTCCGGCCACTGAAGCTTTCTTT. Its protein product is CASSPATEAFF.

This clone was picked up a small number of times. The V and J genes are TRBV27 and TRBJ2-7; no reliable D call. Germline loops: CDR1 MNHEY, CDR2 SMNVEV (reference sequence). This CDR3 is built from 15 residues. V was pared by 5 bases and J by 2 bases, with 16 bases between. CDR3 protein: CASSRNSQLTYEQYF. The DNA of the CDR3 is TGTGCCAGCAGTCGAAACAGTCAACTTACCTACGAGCAGTACTTC.

This clone has only one observation. The chain couples TRBV5-1 to TRBJ2-7; possibly TRBD1 for D (6 bases). The CDR3 covers 14 residues. V lost 4 bases to trimming and J lost 6 bases, with 17 bases between them. The V gene's germline CDR1 is SGHRS and CDR2 YFSETQ. CDR3 sequence (DNA): TGCGCCAGCAGCACAGGGTTCGGTGCGGGCGAGCAGTACTTC. It specifies CASSTGFGAGEQYF.